This T cell receptor (beta chain) is drawn from a study of blood T cell repertoires in COVID-19. Study-level background: The origin of the acute and convalescent COVID-19 samples was the United States, Italy and Spain. T cells, B-cell-depleted T cells, or PBMCs supplied cDNA or gDNA.

The method was immunoSEQ multiplex PCR; TCRdb's version includes in-frame clones alone and lacks a portion of them. The sample contains roughly 80,000 clones, over 75% of which appear only once. Looked up from germline, CDR1 is GTSNPN and CDR2 is SVGIG (reference sequence). The CDR3 extends over 15 amino acids. V lost 1 base and J lost 4, with 13 bases in between. Sample: peripheral blood. The sequence was collected from a man older than 75 with acute or convalescent COVID-19. The genes are TRBV30 and TRBJ2-2, with D possibly TRBD1 on 6 matching bases. CDR3 nucleotides: TGTGCCTGGAGTGGGACAGATGGTAGCACCGGGGAGCTGTTTTTT. Amino acids: CAWSGTDGSTGELFF.